This TCR beta chain was identified during a study of T-cell reconstitution after alpha-beta-depleted transplantation in children. In germline, CDR1 is MGHDK, CDR2 SYGVNS. The J segment lost 2 bases and the V segment lost 5 bases, leaving 11 bases of the junction unmatched. The CDR3 contains 16 residues. Broader study findings: High day-60 TCRbeta diversity in some patients came from surviving recipient T cells and thymic progenitors. At one year after transplant, newly produced T cells mostly accounted for T-cell counts and diversity. As was reported, about two months after transplant, alpha-beta T cells came from several hundred expanded graft clones.

This clonotype has a handful of counts. What it binds is not known. A TCRbeta library incorporating unique molecular identifiers was prepared. TCRdb used MiXCR to reprocess the PCR reads, holding one entry per CDR3 protein. The table records around 580,000 distinct CDR3 sequences, 25% to 30% of them present only once. The source is a boy younger than two with Wiskott-Aldrich syndrome, due to receive a stem cell transplant. The source was PBMCs, collected before TCRalphabeta/CD19-depleted stem cell transplant. The chain uses TRBV25-1 and TRBJ2-5; 7 bases map to TRBD2. CDR3 sequence: CASSRLAGLCQETQYF. In DNA form, the CDR3 reads TGTGCCAGCAGTCGTTTAGCGGGTCTTTGTCAAGAGACCCAGTACTTC.